What follows describes a single T cell receptor (beta chain). The sample is drawn from a study of control samples from healthy donors and cancer patients. The repertoire was sequenced with immunoSEQ multiplex PCR; TCRdb's copy has only in-frame clones and lacks some. The table records 150,000 to 200,000 clones, 91% of them present only once. J lost 8 bases, V lost 4 bases, and 12 bases had no gene match. This CDR3 comprises 15 residues. The germline V gene encodes CDR1 SGDLS and CDR2 YYNGEE. This TCR came from a woman aged 30 to 39 in good health. The V gene is TRBV9, the J gene TRBJ1-2; 9 bases are shared with TRBD1. Material: blood. Here the CDR3 reads CASSPGTGHLEGYTF. The DNA for the CDR3 is TGTGCCAGCAGCCCCGGGACAGGGCATTTGGAGGGCTACACCTTC.